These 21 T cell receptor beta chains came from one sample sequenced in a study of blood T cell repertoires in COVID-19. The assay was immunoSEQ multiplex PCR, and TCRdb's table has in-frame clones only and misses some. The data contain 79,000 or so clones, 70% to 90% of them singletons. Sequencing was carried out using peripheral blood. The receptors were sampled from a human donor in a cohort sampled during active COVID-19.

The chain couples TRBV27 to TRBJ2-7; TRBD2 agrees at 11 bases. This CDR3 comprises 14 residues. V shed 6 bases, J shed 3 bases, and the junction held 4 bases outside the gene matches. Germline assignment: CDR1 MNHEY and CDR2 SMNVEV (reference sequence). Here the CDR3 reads CASSAGLAVYEQYF. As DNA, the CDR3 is TGTGCCAGCAGCGCGGGACTAGCGGTCTACGAGCAGTACTTC.

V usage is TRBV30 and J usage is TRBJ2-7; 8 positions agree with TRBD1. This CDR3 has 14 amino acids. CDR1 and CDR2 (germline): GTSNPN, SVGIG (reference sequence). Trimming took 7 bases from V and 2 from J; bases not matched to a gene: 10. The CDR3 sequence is CASPQDRAPYEQYF. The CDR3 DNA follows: TGTGCCTCACCCCAGGACAGGGCTCCCTACGAGCAGTACTTC.

As DNA, the CDR3 is TGTGCCAGCAGCCCGAGGCGTGAAAACACCATATATTTT. Residues: CASSPRRENTIYF. The V gene is TRBV7-9, the J gene TRBJ1-3; D uncertain. This CDR3 contains 13 residues. The germline V gene has CDR1 SEHNR and CDR2 FQNEAQ (reference sequence). The V end was cut by 5 bases, the J end by 6 bases, with 11 bases between.

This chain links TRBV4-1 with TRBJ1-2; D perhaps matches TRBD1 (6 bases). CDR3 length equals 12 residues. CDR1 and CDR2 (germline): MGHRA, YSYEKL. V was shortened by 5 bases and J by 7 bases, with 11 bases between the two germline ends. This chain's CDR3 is CASSYTGFGYTF. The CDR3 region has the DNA TGCGCCAGCAGCTATACAGGGTTTGGCTACACCTTC.

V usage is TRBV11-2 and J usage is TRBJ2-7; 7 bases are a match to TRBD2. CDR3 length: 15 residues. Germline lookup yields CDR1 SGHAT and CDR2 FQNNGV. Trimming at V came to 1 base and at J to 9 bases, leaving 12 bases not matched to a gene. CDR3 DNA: TGTGCCAGCAGCTTAGGCGCGGGGGAAGTTCGCTGGCAGTACTTC. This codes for CASSLGAGEVRWQYF.

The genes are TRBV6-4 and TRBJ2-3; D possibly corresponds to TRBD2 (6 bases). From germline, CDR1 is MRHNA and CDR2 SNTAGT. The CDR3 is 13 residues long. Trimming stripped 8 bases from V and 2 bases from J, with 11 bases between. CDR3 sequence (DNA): TGTGCCAGCGGAGCGGGCCACACAGATACGCAGTATTTT. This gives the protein CASGAGHTDTQYF.

In nucleotides, the CDR3 is TGTGCCAGCTCACCTACACTGAGGATGAACACTGAAGCTTTCTTT. Translated, it gives CASSPTLRMNTEAFF. The chain links TRBV18 to TRBJ1-1; D gene uncertain. Germline V gives CDR1 KGHSH, CDR2 LQKENI. CDR3 length equals 15 residues. Deletions cut 3 bases from V and 0 bases from J, with 11 bases between. The full variable domain, completed using reference TRBV18 and TRBJ1-1, is NAGVMQNPRHLVRRRGQEARLRCSPMKGHSHVYWYRQLPEEGLKFMVYLQKENIIDESGMPKERFSAEFPKEGPSILRIQQVVRGDSAAYFCASSPTLRMNTEAFFGQGTRLTVV.

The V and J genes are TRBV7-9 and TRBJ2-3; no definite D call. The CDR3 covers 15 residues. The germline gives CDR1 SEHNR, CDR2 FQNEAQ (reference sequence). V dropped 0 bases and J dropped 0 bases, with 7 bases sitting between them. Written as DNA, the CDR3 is TGTGCCAGCAGCTTAGCGACAACGAGCACAGATACGCAGTATTTT. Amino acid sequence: CASSLATTSTDTQYF.

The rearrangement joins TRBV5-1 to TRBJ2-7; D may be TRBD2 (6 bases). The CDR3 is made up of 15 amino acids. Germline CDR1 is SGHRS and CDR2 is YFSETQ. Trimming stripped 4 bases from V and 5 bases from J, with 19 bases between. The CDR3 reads CASSPGGTGSHEQYF. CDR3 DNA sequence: TGCGCCAGCAGCCCTGGGGGGACTGGAAGCCACGAGCAGTACTTC.

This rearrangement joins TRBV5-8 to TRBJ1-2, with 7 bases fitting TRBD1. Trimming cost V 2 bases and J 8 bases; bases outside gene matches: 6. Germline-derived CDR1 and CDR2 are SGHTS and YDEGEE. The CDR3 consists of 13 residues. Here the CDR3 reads CASSLEGARGYTF. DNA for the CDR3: TGTGCCAGCAGCTTAGAGGGGGCGCGAGGCTACACCTTC.

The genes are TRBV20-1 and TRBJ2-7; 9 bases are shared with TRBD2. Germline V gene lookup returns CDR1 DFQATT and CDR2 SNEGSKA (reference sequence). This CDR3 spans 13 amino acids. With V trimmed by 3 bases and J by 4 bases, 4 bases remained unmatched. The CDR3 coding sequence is TGCAGTGCTAGTTGGCTAGCGGGGTACGAGCAGTACTTC. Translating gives CSASWLAGYEQYF.

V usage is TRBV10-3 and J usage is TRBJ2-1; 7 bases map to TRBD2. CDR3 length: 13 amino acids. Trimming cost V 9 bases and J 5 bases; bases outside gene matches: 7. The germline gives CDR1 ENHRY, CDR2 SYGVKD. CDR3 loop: CAMAGVGHNEQFF. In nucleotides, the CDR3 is TGTGCCATGGCGGGAGTTGGTCACAATGAGCAGTTCTTC.

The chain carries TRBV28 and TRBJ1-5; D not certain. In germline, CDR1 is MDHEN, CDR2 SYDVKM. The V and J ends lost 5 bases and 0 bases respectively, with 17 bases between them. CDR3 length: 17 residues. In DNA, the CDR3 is TGTGCCAGCAGTCCCGTCGAGGAGGCCCGTAGCAATCAGCCCCAGCATTTT. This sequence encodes CASSPVEEARSNQPQHF.

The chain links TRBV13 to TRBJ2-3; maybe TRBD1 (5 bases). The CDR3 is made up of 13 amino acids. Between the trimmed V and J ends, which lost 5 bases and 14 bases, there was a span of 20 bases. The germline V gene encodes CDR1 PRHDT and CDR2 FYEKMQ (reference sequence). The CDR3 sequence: CASSHQRQNERYF. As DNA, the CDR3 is TGTGCCAGCAGCCACCAGCGACAGAATGAACGGTATTTT.

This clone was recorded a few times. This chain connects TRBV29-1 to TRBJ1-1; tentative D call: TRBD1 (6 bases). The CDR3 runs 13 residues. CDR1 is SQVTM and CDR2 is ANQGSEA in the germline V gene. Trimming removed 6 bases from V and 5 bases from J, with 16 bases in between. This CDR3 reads CSVGERGGTEAFF. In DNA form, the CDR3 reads TGCAGCGTAGGGGAGAGGGGGGGTACTGAAGCTTTCTTT.

CDR3 protein: CASRAHSGGSTYEQYF. In DNA form, the CDR3 reads TGTGCCAGTAGGGCCCATAGCGGGGGGTCAACCTACGAGCAGTACTTC. The chain uses TRBV19 and TRBJ2-7; 10 bases fit TRBD2. Germline CDR1 and CDR2: LNHDA and SQIVND (reference sequence). This CDR3 contains 16 residues. V lost 6 bases, J lost 2 bases, and 10 bases stayed unmatched. Variable domain in full (rest from reference TRBV19 and TRBJ2-7): DGGITQSPKYLFRKEGQNVTLSCEQNLNHDAMYWYRQDPGQGLRLIYYSQIVNDFQKGDIAEGYSVSREKKESFPLTVTSAQKNPTAFYLCASRAHSGGSTYEQYFGPGTRLTVT.

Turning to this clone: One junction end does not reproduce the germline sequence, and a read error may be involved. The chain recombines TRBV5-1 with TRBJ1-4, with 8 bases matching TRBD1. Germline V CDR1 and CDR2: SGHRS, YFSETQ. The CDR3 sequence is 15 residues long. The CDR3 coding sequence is TGCGCCAGCAGCTCCCGCCCCGGACAGGGTGACTTCTCGAATTTT. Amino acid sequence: CASSSRPGQGDFSNF.

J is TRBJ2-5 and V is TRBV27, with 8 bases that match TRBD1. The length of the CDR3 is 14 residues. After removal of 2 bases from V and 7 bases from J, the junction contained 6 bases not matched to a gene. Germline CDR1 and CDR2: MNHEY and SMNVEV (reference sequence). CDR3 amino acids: CASSLARGQGTQYF. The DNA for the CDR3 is TGTGCCAGCAGTTTAGCCAGGGGGCAGGGGACCCAGTACTTC.

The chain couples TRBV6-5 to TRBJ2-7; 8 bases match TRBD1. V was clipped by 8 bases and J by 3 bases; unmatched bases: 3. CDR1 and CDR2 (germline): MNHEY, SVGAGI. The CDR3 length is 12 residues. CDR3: CASGDRGYEQYF. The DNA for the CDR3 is TGTGCCAGCGGCGACAGGGGCTACGAGCAGTACTTC.

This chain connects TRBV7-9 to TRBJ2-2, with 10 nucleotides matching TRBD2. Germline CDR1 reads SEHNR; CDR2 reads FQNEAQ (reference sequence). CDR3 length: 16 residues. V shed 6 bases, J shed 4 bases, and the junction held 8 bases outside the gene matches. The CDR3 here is CASSFSGRARTGELFF. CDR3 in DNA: TGTGCCAGCAGTTTCAGCGGGAGGGCCCGCACCGGGGAGCTGTTTTTT.

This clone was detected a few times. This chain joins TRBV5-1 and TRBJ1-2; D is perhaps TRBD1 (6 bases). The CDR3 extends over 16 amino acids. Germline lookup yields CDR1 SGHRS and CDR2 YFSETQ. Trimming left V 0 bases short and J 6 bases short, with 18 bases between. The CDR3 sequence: CASSLGGGRGLDGYTF. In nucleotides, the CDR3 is TGCGCCAGCAGCTTGGGAGGAGGCAGGGGCTTAGATGGCTACACCTTC.